This entry features one T cell receptor (beta chain) sequence. Its antigen is still unknown. RNA amounts of roughly 0.45 to 1 ug underwent reverse transcription with random hexamers. Across 54 Vbeta and 13 Jbeta, immunoSEQ multiplex PCR amplified TCR beta CDR3. TCRdb analysed the immunoSEQ multiplex PCR reads with MiXCR anew, one entry per CDR3 protein. Of approximately 190,000 distinct CDR3 sequences listed, roughly 92% are singletons. With 2 bases clipped from V and 7 bases from J, the junction kept 5 bases outside the gene matches. The CDR3 has 15 residues. Germline lookup yields CDR1 LGHNT and CDR2 FRNRAP. The data were obtained in a study of CD8 T cells in Susac syndrome. Study observations and caveats: Regarding the TCR sequencing and HLA analysis, the study admitted that a relatively small number of individuals were involved.

The CD8+ and CD4+ T cells were negatively isolated, with the TEMRA cells enriched by FACS. The clonotype was recovered from a human donor in good health. Sequencing was performed on CD4+ T cells from PBMCs. The chain uses TRBV12-5 and TRBJ2-1, with 10 nucleotides matching TRBD2. This CDR3 is CASGLLAGVVNEQFF. In nucleotides, the CDR3 is TGTGCTAGTGGTTTGCTAGCGGGGGTAGTAAATGAGCAGTTCTTC.